The 20 T cell receptor beta chains presented below share a single source sample, sequenced in a study of T cell responses to AZD1222 COVID-19 vaccine. Method: immunoSEQ multiplex PCR; TCRdb's copy keeps in-frame clones and lacks some. The sample has over 110,000 clones; almost 95% are singletons. The material was peripheral blood, obtained 28 days after the second AZD1222 dose. The origin of the receptors is an adult who received the AZD1222 COVID-19 vaccine.

The chain couples TRBV10-2 to TRBJ2-7; TRBD1 is a possible D gene (5 bases). The CDR3 spans 14 residues. Germline CDR1 WSHSY, CDR2 SAAADI. V was cut by 2 bases and J by 0 bases, with 8 bases left in between. In DNA, the CDR3 is TGCGCCAGCAGTGAGAGGGGATCCTCCTACGAGCAGTACTTC. Protein sequence: CASSERGSSYEQYF.

The chain joins TRBV18 to TRBJ1-1; no clear D. Trimming removed 6 bases from V and 8 bases from J, with 19 bases in between. CDR3 size: 14 residues. Germline V gene data show CDR1 as KGHSH and CDR2 as LQKENI. The CDR3 loop is CASSPNRDGLEAFF. CDR3 nucleotide sequence: TGTGCCAGCTCCCCCAACCGAGACGGATTAGAAGCTTTCTTT.

V and J are TRBV2 and TRBJ2-1, with 10 bases identical to TRBD2. Looked up from germline, CDR1 is SNHLY and CDR2 is FYNNEI. V trimming: 6 bases; J trimming: 12 bases; junction bases outside the gene matches: 14. This CDR3 has 15 amino acids. The CDR3 nucleotides read TGTGCCAGCAGCGTACTAGCGGGAAGGGTTGAAAGGCAGTTCTTC. It codes for CASSVLAGRVERQFF.

The V gene is TRBV7-9, the J gene TRBJ1-3; TRBD1 might be the D (5 bases). This CDR3 spans 16 amino acids. The germline gives CDR1 SEHNR, CDR2 FQNEAQ (reference sequence). The V and J ends lost 0 bases and 0 bases respectively, with 9 bases between them. CDR3 residues: CASSLAGRVSGNTIYF. The CDR3 DNA follows: TGTGCCAGCAGCTTAGCGGGGCGAGTCTCTGGAAACACCATATATTTT.

This clone has just one count. V usage is TRBV3-1 (or the pseudogene TRBV3-2) and J usage is TRBJ1-1; D is uncertain. Germline assignment: CDR1 LGHDT and CDR2 YNNKEL (reference sequence). This CDR3 spans 14 amino acids. V lost 4 bases and J lost 5, with 14 bases in between. CDR3 bases: TGTGCCAGCAGCCTTTCCGGTGTCCGTACTGAAGCTTTCTTT. Translated, it gives CASSLSGVRTEAFF.

The chain carries TRBV30 and TRBJ1-2; unclear D gene. Looked up from germline, CDR1 is GTSNPN and CDR2 is SVGIG (reference sequence). Trimming shortened V by 5 bases and J by 8 bases, and 15 bases separated the two germline ends. CDR3 size: 12 residues. The CDR3 bases are TGTGCCTGGGTGGGCCCCTCGGGGGGCTACACCTTC. Amino acids: CAWVGPSGGYTF.

The chain uses TRBV5-6 and TRBJ1-5, with TRBD1 as a possible D gene (6 bases). The CDR3 contains 15 residues. V lost 4 bases, J lost 6 bases, and 17 bases lay in between. Per germline, CDR1 SGHDT and CDR2 YYEEEE. CDR3 nucleotides: TGTGCCAGCAGCACCTTACAGGGAGCTACTCAGCCCCAGCATTTT. Translating it yields CASSTLQGATQPQHF.

The V gene is TRBV25-1, the J gene TRBJ2-3; a possible D gene is TRBD1 (8 bases). V lost 8 bases, J lost 2 bases, and 17 bases lay in between. The CDR3 is made up of 15 amino acids. Germline CDR1 and CDR2: MGHDK and SYGVNS. DNA of the CDR3: TGTGCCAGCGTGAGCGGGACAGGTCCCACAGATACGCAGTATTTT. This gives the protein CASVSGTGPTDTQYF.

This chain connects TRBV19 to TRBJ2-2, with 7 bases lining up with TRBD1. V was clipped by 5 bases and J by 6 bases; unmatched bases: 6. This CDR3 has 14 amino acids. CDR1 and CDR2 from the germline V gene are LNHDA and SQIVND (reference sequence). CDR3 loop: CASSARQGSGELFF. DNA for the CDR3: TGTGCCAGTAGTGCGCGACAGGGATCCGGGGAGCTGTTTTTT.

The rearrangement uses TRBV5-8 and TRBJ2-7; TRBD2 matches 8 bases. Germline trimming cut 7 bases from V and 0 bases from J; bases unmatched to any gene: 12. This CDR3 has 16 amino acids. Germline V lookup: CDR1 SGHTS, CDR2 YDEGEE. Here the CDR3 reads CASPLERGLSSYEQYF. The CDR3 region has the DNA TGTGCCAGCCCCCTAGAGCGGGGGTTGAGCTCCTACGAGCAGTACTTC.

This rearrangement joins TRBV27 to TRBJ2-3; the D gene is possibly TRBD1 (6 bases). Trimming shortened V by 4 bases and J by 4 bases, and 21 bases separated the two germline ends. Germline loops: CDR1 MNHEY, CDR2 SMNVEV (reference sequence). This CDR3 spans 17 amino acids. The CDR3 DNA reads TGTGCCAGCAGTTCTCCACGGACAGAGGGCTTCTCAGATACGCAGTATTTT. This gives the protein CASSSPRTEGFSDTQYF.

The V and J genes are TRBV7-2 and TRBJ2-1; no definite D call. The V gene lost 2 bases and the J gene lost 0 bases, with 8 bases spanning the gap. The CDR3 has 15 amino acids. Per the germline V gene, CDR1 is SGHTA and CDR2 is FQGNSA. The CDR3 DNA follows: TGTGCCAGCAGCTTATGGGCTAACTCCTACAATGAGCAGTTCTTC. This gives the protein CASSLWANSYNEQFF.

Turning to this clone: The junction departs from germline at one end; a sequencing error may be responsible. The CDR3 loop is CASSGWTGAGTGELFF. The CDR3 DNA reads TGTGCTAGCAGCGGGTGGACAGGGGCAGGCACCGGGGAGCTGTTTTTT. J is TRBJ2-2 and V is TRBV7-7, with 9 bases that match TRBD1. The CDR3 spans 16 residues. In germline, CDR1 is SSHAT, CDR2 FNYEAQ (reference sequence).

The V gene is TRBV28, the J gene TRBJ1-2; TRBD1 might be the D (5 bases). The CDR3 loop spans 15 amino acids. V gave up 5 bases and J gave up 7 bases, with 20 bases separating them. Germline assignment: CDR1 MDHEN and CDR2 SYDVKM. CDR3 bases: TGTGCCAGCAGTCCAAAACTCCGGGGGAACGCTGGCTACACCTTC. Its protein product is CASSPKLRGNAGYTF.

This clone was picked up one time. The genes are TRBV12-3 or TRBV12-4 and TRBJ2-3; tentative D call: TRBD2 (5 bases). This CDR3 comprises 12 residues. Between the trimmed V and J ends, which lost 3 bases and 12 bases, there was a span of 13 bases. The CDR3 nucleotides are TGTGCCAGCAGTTTGGGAGCGGTGGCCCAGTATTTT. It specifies CASSLGAVAQYF.

The J gene is TRBJ2-2, the V gene TRBV5-1, with TRBD2 matching 8 bases. The trim removed 5 bases at V and 6 bases at J, leaving 6 bases unmatched. CDR3 length: 14 amino acids. From germline, CDR1 is SGHRS and CDR2 YFSETQ. The CDR3 here is CASRGSGTAGELFF. Here the CDR3 DNA reads TGCGCCAGCAGGGGTAGCGGGACGGCCGGGGAGCTGTTTTTT.

The chain joins TRBV6-2 or TRBV6-3 to TRBJ2-5; 11 bases align to TRBD2. The CDR3 spans 15 residues. The V and J ends lost 5 bases and 4 bases, in that order; junction bases with no gene match: 6. Germline assignment: CDR1 MNHEY and CDR2 SVGEGT. The chain's CDR3 is CASSNSGGALETQYF. CDR3 DNA: TGTGCCAGCAGTAATAGCGGGGGGGCCCTAGAGACCCAGTACTTC.

The chain links TRBV2 to TRBJ1-2, with 9 bases identical to TRBD1. Germline CDR1 is SNHLY and CDR2 is FYNNEI. V gave up 4 bases and J gave up 5 bases; unmatched junction bases: 5. The CDR3 runs 14 residues. Written as DNA, the CDR3 is TGTGCCAGCAGTGTACAGGGGGCGGGGTATGGCTACACCTTC. Residues: CASSVQGAGYGYTF.

The J gene is TRBJ1-5, the V gene TRBV3-1 (or the pseudogene TRBV3-2), with D unresolved. The CDR3 contains 13 residues. Germline V lookup: CDR1 LGHDT, CDR2 YNNKEL (reference sequence). V dropped 0 bases and J dropped 5 bases, with 5 bases sitting between them. The CDR3 DNA is TGTGCCAGCAGCCAAGACGGCTATCAGCCCCAGCATTTT. The encoded protein is CASSQDGYQPQHF.

This chain connects TRBV27 to TRBJ2-3; D might be TRBD1 (5 bases). The CDR3 length is 17 residues. CDR1 is MNHEY and CDR2 is SMNVEV in the germline V gene (reference sequence). Trimming removed 7 bases from V and 2 bases from J, with 22 bases in between. The chain's CDR3 is CASIPAGNTPNTDTQYF. CDR3 nucleotides: TGTGCCAGCATACCAGCAGGGAATACGCCAAACACAGATACGCAGTATTTT.